This TCR beta chain was recorded in a study of neoadjuvant nivolumab and ipilimumab in lung cancer. The table came from immunoSEQ multiplex PCR; TCRdb's copy has only in-frame clones and leaves some out. This table has 39,000 or so clones, nearly 90% appearing once. The CDR3 extends over 15 amino acids. The V gene end was trimmed by 7 bases and the J gene end by 6 bases; junction bases not matched to a gene: 8. Germline V gene sequence: CDR1 LNHDA, CDR2 SQIVND (reference sequence). V and J are TRBV19 and TRBJ2-2; 10 bases match TRBD2. The sample here was peripheral blood, taken before neoadjuvant nivolumab, alone or with ipilimumab. The TCR was taken from an adult with non-small cell lung cancer. The CDR3 DNA is TGTGCCAGTAAGAGGGCTAGCGGGAGCGCCGGGGAGCTGTTTTTT. This encodes CASKRASGSAGELFF.